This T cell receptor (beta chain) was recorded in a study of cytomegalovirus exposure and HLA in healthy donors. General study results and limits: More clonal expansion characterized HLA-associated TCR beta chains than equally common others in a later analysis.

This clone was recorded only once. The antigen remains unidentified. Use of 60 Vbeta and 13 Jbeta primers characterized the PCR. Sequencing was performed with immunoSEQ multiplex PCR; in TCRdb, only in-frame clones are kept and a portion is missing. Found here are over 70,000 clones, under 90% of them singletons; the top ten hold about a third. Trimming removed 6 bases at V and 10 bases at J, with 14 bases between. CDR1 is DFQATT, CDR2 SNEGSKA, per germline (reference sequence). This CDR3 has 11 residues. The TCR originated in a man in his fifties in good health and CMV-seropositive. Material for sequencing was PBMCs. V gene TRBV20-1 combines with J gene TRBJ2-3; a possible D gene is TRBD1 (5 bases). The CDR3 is CSALNPRAQYF. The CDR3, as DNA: TGCAGTGCCCTAAATCCCAGGGCGCAGTATTTT.